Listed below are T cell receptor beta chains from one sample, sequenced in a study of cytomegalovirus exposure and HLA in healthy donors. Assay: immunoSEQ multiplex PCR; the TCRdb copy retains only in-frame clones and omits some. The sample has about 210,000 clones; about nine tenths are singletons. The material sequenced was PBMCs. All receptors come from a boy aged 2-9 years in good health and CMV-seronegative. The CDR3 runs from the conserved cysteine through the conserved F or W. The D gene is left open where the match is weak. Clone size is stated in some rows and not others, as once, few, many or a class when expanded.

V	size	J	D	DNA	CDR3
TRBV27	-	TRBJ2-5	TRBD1	TGTGCCAGCAGTTCGCTACCGGGACAGGGTTTCGAGACCCAGTACTTC	CASSSLPGQGFETQYF
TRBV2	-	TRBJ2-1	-	TGTGCCAGCAGTGCGACGGGTAGCTCCTACAATGAGCAGTTCTTC	CASSATGSSYNEQFF
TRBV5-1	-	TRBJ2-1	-	TGCGCCAGCAGTAAAGTGGGGGGTGGCGATGAGCAGTTCTTC	CASSKVGGGDEQFF
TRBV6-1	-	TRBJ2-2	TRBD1	TGTGCCAACCAACCCGGGACAGGGGGTACCGGGGAGCTGTTTTTT	CANQPGTGGTGELFF
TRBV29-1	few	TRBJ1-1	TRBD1	TGCAGCGTCTGGACAGGATTGAACACTGAAGCTTTCTTT	CSVWTGLNTEAFF
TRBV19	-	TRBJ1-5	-	TGTGCCAGTAGTAGGACTGGGAGCAATCAGCCCCAGCATTTT	CASSRTGSNQPQHF
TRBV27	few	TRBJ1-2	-	TGTGCCAGCAGTTCTTCTAACTATGGCTACACCTTC	CASSSSNYGYTF
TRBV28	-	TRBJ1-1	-	TGTGCCAGCACCCAGGTCACGAACACTGAAGCTTTCTTT	CASTQVTNTEAFF
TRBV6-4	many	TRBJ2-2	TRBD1	TGTGCCAGCAGCCAGGGGGCCACCGGGGAGCTGTTTTTT	CASSQGATGELFF
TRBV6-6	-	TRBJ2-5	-	TGTGCCAGCAGTTACTCTACTAGTAGTGTAGAGACCCAGTACTTC	CASSYSTSSVETQYF
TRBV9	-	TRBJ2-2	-	TGTGCCGGCAGCGCACGGGAGACCGGGGAGCTGTTTTTT	CAGSARETGELFF
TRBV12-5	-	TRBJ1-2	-	TGTGCTAGTGGTTGGGAGGGGAACTATGGCTACACCTTC	CASGWEGNYGYTF
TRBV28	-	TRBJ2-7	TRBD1	TGTGCCAGCAGAACGGGACAGGGATTCTACGAGCAGTACTTC	CASRTGQGFYEQYF
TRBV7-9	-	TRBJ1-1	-	TGTGCCAGCAGCTTAGAGGTCAGGGATTTCACTGAAGCTTTCTTT	CASSLEVRDFTEAFF
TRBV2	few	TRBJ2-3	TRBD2	TGTGCCAGCACCCGGACTAGCGTTGATACGCAGTATTTT	CASTRTSVDTQYF
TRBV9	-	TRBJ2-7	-	TGTGCCAGCAGCGTAGGCTGGGGACTTGCCTACGAGCAGTACTTC	CASSVGWGLAYEQYF
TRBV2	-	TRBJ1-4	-	TGTGCCAGCAGGGTTCAGGGGCAGACTAATGAAAAACTGTTTTTT	CASRVQGQTNEKLFF
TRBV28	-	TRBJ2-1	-	TGTGCCAGCAGTTTTTCGCGGCTTCTCTACGATGAGCAGTTCTTC	CASSFSRLLYDEQFF
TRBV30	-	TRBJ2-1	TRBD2	TGTGCCTGGAGTGGGGGTAGCGGGAGGTTCAATGAGCAGTTCTTC	CAWSGGSGRFNEQFF
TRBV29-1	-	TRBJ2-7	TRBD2	TGCAGCGCCTTGGGACTAGCGGGGATAAGCTCCTACGAGCAGTACTTC	CSALGLAGISSYEQYF
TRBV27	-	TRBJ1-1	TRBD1	TGTGCCAGCAGTTCTCACAGGGGGAACACTGAAGCTTTCTTT	CASSSHRGNTEAFF
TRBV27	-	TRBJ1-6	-	TGTGCCAGCAGTGCTACAGGGAATTCACCCCTCCACTTT	CASSATGNSPLHF
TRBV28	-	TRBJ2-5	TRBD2	TGTGCCGGCAGTTTCCAGCGGGGGCGGTCCCAGTACTTC	CAGSFQRGRSQYF
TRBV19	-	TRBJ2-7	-	TGTGCCAGTAGTACAGGGTCCTCCTACGAGCAGTACTTC	CASSTGSSYEQYF
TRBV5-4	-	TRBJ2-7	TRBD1	TGTGCCAGCAGCCTTCCGGGACAGGGGGGCGAGCAGTACTTC	CASSLPGQGGEQYF
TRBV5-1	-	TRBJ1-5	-	TGCGCCAGCAGCTTGCGGGGTGGCAATCAGCCCCAGCATTTT	CASSLRGGNQPQHF
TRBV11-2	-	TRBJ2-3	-	TGTGCCAGCCGGACTCTCCGGAGTAACACAGATACGCAGTATTTT	CASRTLRSNTDTQYF